This T cell receptor beta chain appears in the sequencing data of a study of tumor-infiltrating lymphocytes in localized non-small cell lung cancer. General study findings and limits: No link was found between tumor T-cell fraction and recurrence-free survival.

This clone was seen a handful of times. Its matching antigen is unknown. V was pared by 0 bases and J by 9 bases, with 14 bases of the junction left unmatched. The CDR3 has 18 amino acids. Germline V gives CDR1 SEHNR, CDR2 FQNEAQ (reference sequence). The method was immunoSEQ multiplex PCR; TCRdb's version includes in-frame clones alone and lacks a portion of them. The profile covers over 7,500 clones, with about three quarters appearing a single time and roughly 14% taken by the ten largest. The specimen was lung tumor tissue. The chain is built from TRBV7-9 and TRBJ1-6, with 7 nucleotides matching TRBD1. The receptor's source is a human donor with non-small cell lung cancer. The CDR3 reads CASSLAGVKQGSGSPLHF. DNA of the CDR3: TGTGCCAGCAGCTTAGCCGGGGTTAAACAGGGGTCGGGTTCACCCCTCCACTTT.